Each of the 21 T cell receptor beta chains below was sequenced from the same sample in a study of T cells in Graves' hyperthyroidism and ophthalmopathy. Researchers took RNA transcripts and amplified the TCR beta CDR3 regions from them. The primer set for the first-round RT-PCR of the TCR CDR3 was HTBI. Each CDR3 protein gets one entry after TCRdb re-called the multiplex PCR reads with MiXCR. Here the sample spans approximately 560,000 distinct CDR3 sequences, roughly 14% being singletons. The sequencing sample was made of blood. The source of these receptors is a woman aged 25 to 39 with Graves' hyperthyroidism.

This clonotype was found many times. CDR3 loop: CASRPWTSVEEQYF. The CDR3 DNA is TGTGCCAGCAGACCCTGGACTAGCGTGGAAGAGCAGTACTTC. The chain has TRBV28 and TRBJ2-7, with 9 bases aligning to TRBD2. The CDR3 has 14 residues. The V gene's germline CDR1 is MDHEN and CDR2 SYDVKM. The V and J ends lost 6 bases and 7 bases, in that order; junction bases with no gene match: 10. The complete variable domain, with remaining parts taken from reference TRBV28 and TRBJ2-7, reads DVKVTQSSRYLVKRTGEKVFLECVQDMDHENMFWYRQDPGLGLRLIYFSYDVKMKEKGDIPEGYSVSREKKERFSLILESASTNQTSMYLCASRPWTSVEEQYFGPGTRLTVT.

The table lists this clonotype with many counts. In DNA, the CDR3 is TGCAGTGCTACCCGACAGGGATCGAGCACAGATACGCAGTATTTT. Encoded protein: CSATRQGSSTDTQYF. This chain connects TRBV20-1 to TRBJ2-3, with 7 bases that match TRBD1. The CDR3 has 15 residues. V gave up 4 bases and J gave up 0 bases; unmatched junction bases: 7. Germline-derived CDR1 and CDR2 are DFQATT and SNEGSKA (reference sequence).

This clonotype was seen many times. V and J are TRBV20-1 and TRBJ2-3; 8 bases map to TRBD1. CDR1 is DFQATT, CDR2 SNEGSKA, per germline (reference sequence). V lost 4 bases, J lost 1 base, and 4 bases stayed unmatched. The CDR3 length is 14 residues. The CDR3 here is CSATGGWGTDTQYF. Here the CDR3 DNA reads TGCAGTGCTACAGGGGGCTGGGGCACAGATACGCAGTATTTT.

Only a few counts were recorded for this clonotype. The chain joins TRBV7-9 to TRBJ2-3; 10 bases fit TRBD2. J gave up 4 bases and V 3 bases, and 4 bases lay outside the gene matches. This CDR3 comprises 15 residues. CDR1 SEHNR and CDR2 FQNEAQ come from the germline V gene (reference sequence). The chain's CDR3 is CASSFASGSADTQYF. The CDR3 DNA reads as TGTGCCAGCAGCTTTGCTAGCGGGAGCGCAGATACGCAGTATTTT.

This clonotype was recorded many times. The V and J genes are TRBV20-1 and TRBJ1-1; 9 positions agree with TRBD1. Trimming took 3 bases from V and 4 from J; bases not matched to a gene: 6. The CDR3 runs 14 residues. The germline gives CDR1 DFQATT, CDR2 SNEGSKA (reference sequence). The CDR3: CSARPGQGFTEAFF. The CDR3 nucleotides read TGCAGTGCTAGGCCGGGACAGGGATTCACTGAAGCTTTCTTT.

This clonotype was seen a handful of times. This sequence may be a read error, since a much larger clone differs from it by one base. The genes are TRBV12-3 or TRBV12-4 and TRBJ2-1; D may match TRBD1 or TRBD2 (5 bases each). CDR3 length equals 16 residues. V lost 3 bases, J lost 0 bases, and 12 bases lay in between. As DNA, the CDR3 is TGTGCCAGCAGTTTGGGGGACGCCACCTCCTACAATGAGCAGTTCTTC. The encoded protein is CASSLGDATSYNEQFF.

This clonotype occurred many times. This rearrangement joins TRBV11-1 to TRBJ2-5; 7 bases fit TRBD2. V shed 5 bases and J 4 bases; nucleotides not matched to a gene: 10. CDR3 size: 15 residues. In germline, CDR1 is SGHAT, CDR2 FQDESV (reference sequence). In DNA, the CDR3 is TGTGCCAGCAGCCCCAGGGCGGCTAGCGGAGAGACCCAGTACTTC. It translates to CASSPRAASGETQYF.

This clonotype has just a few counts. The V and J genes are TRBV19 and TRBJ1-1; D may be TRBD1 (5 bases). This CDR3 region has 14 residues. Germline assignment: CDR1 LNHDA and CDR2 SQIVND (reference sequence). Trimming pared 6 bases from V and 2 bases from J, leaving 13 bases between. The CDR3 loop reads CASRRGTTNTEAFF. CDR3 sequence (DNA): TGTGCCAGTAGAAGAGGGACGACTAACACTGAAGCTTTCTTT.

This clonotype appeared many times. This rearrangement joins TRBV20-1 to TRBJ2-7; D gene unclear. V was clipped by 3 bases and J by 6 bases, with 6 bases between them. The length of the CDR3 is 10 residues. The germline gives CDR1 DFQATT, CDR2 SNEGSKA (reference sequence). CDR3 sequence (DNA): TGCAGTGCTAGGTTGGGCGAGCAGTACTTC. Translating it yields CSARLGEQYF.

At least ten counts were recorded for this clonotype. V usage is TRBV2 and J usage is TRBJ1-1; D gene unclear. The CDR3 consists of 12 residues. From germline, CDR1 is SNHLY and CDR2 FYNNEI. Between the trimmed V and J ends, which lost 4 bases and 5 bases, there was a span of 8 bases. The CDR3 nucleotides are TGTGCCAGCAGTGTATTTCGGACTGAAGCTTTCTTT. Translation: CASSVFRTEAFF.

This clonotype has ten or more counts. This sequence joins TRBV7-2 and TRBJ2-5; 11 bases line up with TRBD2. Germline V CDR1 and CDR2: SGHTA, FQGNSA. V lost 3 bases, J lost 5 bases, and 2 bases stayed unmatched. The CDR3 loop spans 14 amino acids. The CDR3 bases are TGTGCCAGCAGCTTTAGCGGGAGGGGCGAGACCCAGTACTTC. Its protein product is CASSFSGRGETQYF.

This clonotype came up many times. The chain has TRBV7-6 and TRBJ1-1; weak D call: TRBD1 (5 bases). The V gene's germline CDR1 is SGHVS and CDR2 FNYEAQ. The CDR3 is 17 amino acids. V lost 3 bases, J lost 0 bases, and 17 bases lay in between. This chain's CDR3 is CASSLRQIGAMNTEAFF. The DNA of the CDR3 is TGTGCCAGCAGCTTGAGACAGATAGGAGCCATGAACACTGAAGCTTTCTTT.

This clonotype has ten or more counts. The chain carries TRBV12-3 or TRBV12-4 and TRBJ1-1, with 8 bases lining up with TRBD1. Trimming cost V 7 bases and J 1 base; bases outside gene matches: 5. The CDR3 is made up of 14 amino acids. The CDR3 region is CASNSGQGNTEAFF. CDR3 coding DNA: TGTGCCAGCAATTCAGGACAGGGGAACACTGAAGCTTTCTTT.

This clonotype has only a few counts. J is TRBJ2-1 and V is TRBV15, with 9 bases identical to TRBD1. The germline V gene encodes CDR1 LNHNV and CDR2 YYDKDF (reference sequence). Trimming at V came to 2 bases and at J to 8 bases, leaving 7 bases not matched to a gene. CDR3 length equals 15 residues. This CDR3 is CATSRHRDREDEQFF. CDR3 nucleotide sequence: TGTGCCACCAGCAGACACCGGGACAGGGAGGATGAGCAGTTCTTC. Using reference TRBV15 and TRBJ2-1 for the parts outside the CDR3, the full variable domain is DAMVIQNPRYQVTQFGKPVTLSCSQTLNHNVMYWYQQKSSQAPKLLFHYYDKDFNNEADTPDNFQSRRPNTSFCFLDIRSPGLGDTAMYLCATSRHRDREDEQFFGPGTRLTVL.

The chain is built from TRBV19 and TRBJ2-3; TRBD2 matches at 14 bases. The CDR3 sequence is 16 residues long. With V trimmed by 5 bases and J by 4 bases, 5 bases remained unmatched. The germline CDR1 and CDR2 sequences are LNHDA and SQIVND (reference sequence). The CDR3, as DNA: TGTGCCAGTAGTTTCCGGACTAGCGGGAGGCCAGATACGCAGTATTTT. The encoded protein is CASSFRTSGRPDTQYF.

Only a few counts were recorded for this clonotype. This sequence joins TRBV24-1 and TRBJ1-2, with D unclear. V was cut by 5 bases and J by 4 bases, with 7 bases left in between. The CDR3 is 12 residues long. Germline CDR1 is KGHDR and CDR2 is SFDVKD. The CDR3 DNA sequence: TGTGCCACCAGTGTCCCAGGCTATGGCTACACCTTC. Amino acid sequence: CATSVPGYGYTF.

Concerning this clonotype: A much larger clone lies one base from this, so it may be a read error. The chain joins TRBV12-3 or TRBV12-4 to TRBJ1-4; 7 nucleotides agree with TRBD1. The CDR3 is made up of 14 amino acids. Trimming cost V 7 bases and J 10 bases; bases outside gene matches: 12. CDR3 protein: CASNPTTGTGKLFF. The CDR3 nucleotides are TGTGCCAGCAATCCGACGACAGGGACGGGAAAACTGTTTTTT.

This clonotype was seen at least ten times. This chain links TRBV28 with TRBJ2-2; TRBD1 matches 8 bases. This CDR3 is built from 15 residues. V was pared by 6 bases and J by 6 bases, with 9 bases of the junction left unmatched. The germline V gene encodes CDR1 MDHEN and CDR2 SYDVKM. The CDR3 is CASRRTGIISGELFF. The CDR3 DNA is TGTGCCAGCAGAAGGACAGGGATCATTTCCGGGGAGCTGTTTTTT. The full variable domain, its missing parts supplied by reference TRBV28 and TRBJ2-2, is DVKVTQSSRYLVKRTGEKVFLECVQDMDHENMFWYRQDPGLGLRLIYFSYDVKMKEKGDIPEGYSVSREKKERFSLILESASTNQTSMYLCASRRTGIISGELFFGEGSRLTVL.

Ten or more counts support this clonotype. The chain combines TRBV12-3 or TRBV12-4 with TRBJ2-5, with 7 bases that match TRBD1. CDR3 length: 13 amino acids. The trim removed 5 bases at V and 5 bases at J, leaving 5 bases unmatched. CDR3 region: CASSRGRRETQYF. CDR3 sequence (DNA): TGTGCCAGCAGTAGGGGGCGAAGGGAGACCCAGTACTTC.

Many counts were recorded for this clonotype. This CDR3 reads CASSLMNQGGNEQFF. As DNA, the CDR3 is TGTGCCAGCAGTTTGATGAACCAGGGGGGCAATGAGCAGTTCTTC. The rearrangement uses TRBV12-3 or TRBV12-4 and TRBJ2-1; D might be TRBD1 (7 bases). V lost 3 bases and J 6 bases, leaving 15 bases between the germline ends. This CDR3 region has 15 residues.

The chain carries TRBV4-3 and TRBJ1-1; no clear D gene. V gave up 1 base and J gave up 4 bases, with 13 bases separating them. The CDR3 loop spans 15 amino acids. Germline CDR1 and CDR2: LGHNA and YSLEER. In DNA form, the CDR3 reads TGCGCCAGCAGCCAAGGGTTCTCAGCTGGCACTGAAGCTTTCTTT. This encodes CASSQGFSAGTEAFF.